This T cell receptor beta chain was captured in a study of blood T cell repertoires in COVID-19. In the original processing: Reference gene primer amplification gave estimated nucleated cell counts. Assay: immunoSEQ multiplex PCR; the TCRdb copy retains only in-frame clones and omits some. The D gene and trimming were derived from the DNA, and the V and J assignments and clone size from that table. Here the sample spans about 9,200 clones, about 90% being singletons. Sequenced: peripheral blood. The sequence was collected from a man aged 55 to 70 with acute or convalescent COVID-19.

In nucleotides, the CDR3 is TGTGCCAGCTCCACGTCAGGGTCCAAAAACATTCAGTACTTC. It specifies CASSTSGSKNIQYF. The chain joins TRBV18 to TRBJ2-4; tentative D call: TRBD1 (5 bases). The V and J ends lost 6 bases and 2 bases respectively, with 11 bases between them. The germline gives CDR1 KGHSH, CDR2 LQKENI. This CDR3 region has 14 residues.